This is a list of T cell receptor beta chains from one sample in a study of cytomegalovirus exposure and HLA in healthy donors. The table came from immunoSEQ multiplex PCR; TCRdb's copy has only in-frame clones and leaves some out. The table shows around 180,000 clones, with around 82% occurring only once. The source material was PBMCs. The receptor source for this set is a man in his forties in good health and CMV-seronegative. The CDR3 runs from the conserved cysteine through the conserved F or W. D genes are given only for firm matches. The listing skips clone size in some rows; elsewhere it reads once, few, many or a size class.

size	D	V	J	CDR3	DNA
NA	NA	TRBV5-1	TRBJ2-7	CASSLGAGEQYF	TGCGCCAGCAGCTTGGGGGCAGGCGAGCAGTACTTC
NA	NA	TRBV7-2	TRBJ2-1	CASSSDNEQFF	TGTGCCAGCAGCTCAGACAATGAGCAGTTCTTC
NA	TRBD1	TRBV6-5	TRBJ1-1	CASSPQGLGTEAFF	TGTGCCAGCAGCCCACAGGGGTTGGGCACTGAAGCTTTCTTT
few	NA	TRBV7-2	TRBJ2-7	CASSGRVSHEQYF	TGTGCCAGCAGCGGCAGGGTGTCCCACGAGCAGTACTTC
NA	TRBD1	TRBV4-1	TRBJ1-4	CASSQGDRGLSNEKLFF	TGCGCCAGCAGCCAAGGGGACAGGGGGTTGAGTAATGAAAAACTGTTTTTT
few	NA	TRBV5-1	TRBJ2-7	CASSLGDGADEQYF	TGCGCCAGCAGCTTGGGGGATGGGGCCGACGAGCAGTACTTC
NA	TRBD1	TRBV2	TRBJ1-6	CASSRQGLSSYNSPLHF	TGTGCCAGCAGCCGACAGGGCTTAAGCTCCTATAATTCACCCCTCCACTTT
NA	TRBD1	TRBV7-2	TRBJ1-2	CASSLDRGQGGYTF	TGTGCCAGCAGCTTAGACAGGGGGCAGGGTGGCTACACCTTC
NA	TRBD1	TRBV5-4	TRBJ2-7	CASSFLTGTTYEQYF	TGTGCCAGCAGCTTTCTGACAGGGACCACCTACGAGCAGTACTTC
NA	NA	TRBV9	TRBJ1-2	CASSVLGATNYGYTF	TGTGCCAGCAGCGTATTGGGGGCCACCAACTATGGCTACACCTTC
NA	TRBD1	TRBV5-4	TRBJ1-5	CASSTGTGSNQPQHF	TGTGCCAGCAGCACCGGGACAGGGAGCAATCAGCCCCAGCATTTT
NA	NA	TRBV5-1	TRBJ1-2	CASSLADGQGYGYTF	TGCGCCAGCAGCTTGGCCGATGGTCAGGGCTACGGCTACACCTTC